These 31 T cell receptor beta chains share one sample of origin, sequenced in a study of CD8 T cells in Susac syndrome. Random hexamers served to reverse transcribe roughly 0.5 to 1 ug RNA. Each CDR3 protein is one row after TCRdb ran MiXCR on the immunoSEQ multiplex PCR reads. The profile shows roughly 190,000 distinct CDR3 sequences, approximately 96% of them singletons. The material sequenced was CD4+ T cells from PBMCs. The receptors shown here come from a human donor with Susac syndrome.

This clonotype has only one observation. The chain recombines TRBV27 with TRBJ2-1; TRBD2 matches at 11 bases. The CDR3 loop spans 15 amino acids. CDR1 and CDR2 (germline): MNHEY, SMNVEV (reference sequence). The trim removed 3 bases at V and 10 bases at J, leaving 8 bases unmatched. The CDR3 bases are TGTGCCAGCAGTTTTATAGCGGGGGGGAGTGGCGAGCAGTTCTTC. It translates to CASSFIAGGSGEQFF.

The CDR3 nucleotides read TGTGCCTGTGGAGCCACCGGGACAGGGGGTTCCTACGAGCAGTACTTC. This sequence encodes CACGATGTGGSYEQYF. This chain joins TRBV30 and TRBJ2-7; 11 bases fit TRBD1. Losses at the gene ends were 6 bases for V and 1 base for J; bases not matched to a gene: 11. This CDR3 contains 16 residues. Looked up from germline, CDR1 is GTSNPN and CDR2 is SVGIG (reference sequence).

This sequence joins TRBV30 and TRBJ2-3, with D unresolved. Germline V gene lookup returns CDR1 GTSNPN and CDR2 SVGIG (reference sequence). Trimming removed 8 bases from V and 0 bases from J, with 12 bases in between. This CDR3 is 13 amino acids long. This chain's CDR3 is CARRHSSTDTQYF. The DNA of the CDR3 is TGTGCCCGTAGACACTCTAGCACAGATACGCAGTATTTT.

The chain combines TRBV30 with TRBJ2-1; 7 bases are shared with TRBD1. The CDR3 runs to 15 residues. Per germline, CDR1 GTSNPN and CDR2 SVGIG (reference sequence). V lost 7 bases, J lost 3 bases, and 12 bases stayed unmatched. For the CDR3, the DNA is TGTGCCTCGCAAGCAGGGGGTCTAATCTACAATGAGCAGTTCTTC. As protein: CASQAGGLIYNEQFF. Supplemented by reference TRBV30 and TRBJ2-1, the full variable domain reads SQTIHQWPATLVQPVGSPLSLECTVEGTSNPNLYWYRQAAGRGLQLLFYSVGIGQISSEVPQNLSASRPQDRQFILSSKKLLLSDSGFYLCASQAGGLIYNEQFFGPGTRLTVL.

The rearrangement joins TRBV29-1 to TRBJ2-3; 7 bases line up with TRBD2. This CDR3 is built from 11 residues. Germline trimming cut 8 bases from V and 3 bases from J; bases unmatched to any gene: 2. Germline assignment: CDR1 SQVTM and CDR2 ANQGSEA. CDR3 sequence reads: CSLGGTDTQYF. The DNA of the CDR3 is TGCAGCTTGGGGGGGACAGATACGCAGTATTTT.

The V call is TRBV4-1, the J call TRBJ1-1, with unresolved D. The CDR3 covers 16 residues. V gave up 0 bases and J gave up 6 bases, with 17 bases separating them. CDR1 is MGHRA and CDR2 is YSYEKL in the germline V gene. The CDR3 sequence is CASSQEWVGGWSEAFF. DNA of the CDR3: TGCGCCAGCAGCCAAGAGTGGGTTGGAGGGTGGTCTGAAGCTTTCTTT.

This clonotype showed up just once. The CDR3 sequence: CSGTGQVNEKLFF. CDR3 in DNA: TGCAGTGGGACGGGACAAGTAAATGAAAAACTGTTTTTT. The chain has TRBV20-1 and TRBJ1-4, with D tentatively TRBD1 (6 bases). The CDR3 runs 13 residues. The V end was cut by 7 bases, the J end by 5 bases, with 14 bases between. Germline V gene sequence: CDR1 DFQATT, CDR2 SNEGSKA (reference sequence).

This clonotype has just one count. The genes are TRBV29-1 and TRBJ2-1; D is possibly TRBD1 or TRBD2 (5 bases each). The CDR3 extends over 15 amino acids. Looked up from germline, CDR1 is SQVTM and CDR2 is ANQGSEA. V lost 7 bases and J lost 0, with 16 bases in between. The CDR3 spells CSAPRWGSSYNEQFF. CDR3 nucleotide sequence: TGCAGCGCTCCTCGGTGGGGGAGCTCCTACAATGAGCAGTTCTTC.

The chain recombines TRBV30 with TRBJ1-2; 9 bases fit TRBD1. CDR3 length: 14 residues. Germline trimming cut 8 bases from V and 7 bases from J; bases unmatched to any gene: 14. CDR1 is GTSNPN, CDR2 SVGIG, per germline (reference sequence). CDR3 sequence: CATPGQGISGGYTF. As DNA, the CDR3 is TGTGCCACTCCGGGACAGGGTATATCGGGTGGCTACACCTTC. The whole variable domain, remainder taken from reference TRBV30 and TRBJ1-2, is SQTIHQWPATLVQPVGSPLSLECTVEGTSNPNLYWYRQAAGRGLQLLFYSVGIGQISSEVPQNLSASRPQDRQFILSSKKLLLSDSGFYLCATPGQGISGGYTFGSGTRLTVV.

The chain is built from TRBV9 and TRBJ2-3; D could derive from TRBD1 or TRBD2 (5 bases each). This CDR3 has 15 residues. Trimming shortened V by 2 bases and J by 5 bases, and 15 bases separated the two germline ends. Germline lookup yields CDR1 SGDLS and CDR2 YYNGEE. The CDR3 DNA is TGTGCCAGCAGCGTCCCAGGGACGCGGGTAGATACGCAGTATTTT. Protein: CASSVPGTRVDTQYF.

The rearrangement joins TRBV30 to TRBJ1-2, with a weak D call TRBD1 (6 bases). V was pared by 7 bases and J by 4 bases, with 10 bases between. The germline V gene has CDR1 GTSNPN and CDR2 SVGIG (reference sequence). The CDR3 contains 11 residues. CDR3 sequence reads: CAFDRIYGYTF. CDR3 in DNA: TGTGCCTTCGACAGGATCTATGGCTACACCTTC. Complete variable domain (other parts from reference TRBV30 and TRBJ1-2): SQTIHQWPATLVQPVGSPLSLECTVEGTSNPNLYWYRQAAGRGLQLLFYSVGIGQISSEVPQNLSASRPQDRQFILSSKKLLLSDSGFYLCAFDRIYGYTFGSGTRLTVV.

This clonotype was counted a single time. The rearrangement joins TRBV29-1 to TRBJ1-3; 8 bases map to TRBD1. Germline trimming cut 1 base from V and 0 bases from J; bases unmatched to any gene: 2. Germline V CDR1 and CDR2: SQVTM, ANQGSEA. The CDR3 extends over 15 amino acids. The CDR3: CSVEGQGASGNTIYF. The CDR3 DNA reads TGCAGCGTTGAAGGGCAGGGGGCCTCTGGAAACACCATATATTTT.

The chain carries TRBV20-1 and TRBJ1-1, with a tentative D call TRBD1 (5 bases). V lost 0 bases and J lost 0, with 14 bases in between. The germline CDR1 and CDR2 sequences are DFQATT and SNEGSKA (reference sequence). The CDR3 extends over 16 amino acids. The CDR3 DNA follows: TGCAGTGCTAGAGATCCTGGGGGATCGGTGAACACTGAAGCTTTCTTT. Its protein product is CSARDPGGSVNTEAFF.

This rearrangement joins TRBV20-1 to TRBJ2-1, with D unclear. Trimming left V 6 bases short and J 4 bases short, with 10 bases between. The CDR3 has 12 amino acids. Germline-derived CDR1 and CDR2 are DFQATT and SNEGSKA (reference sequence). The DNA for the CDR3 is TGCAGTGCCGAAGGAGTGTACAATGAGCAGTTCTTC. Translated, it gives CSAEGVYNEQFF.

The chain uses TRBV30 and TRBJ2-5; D is uncertain. Trimming shortened V by 4 bases and J by 2 bases, and 14 bases separated the two germline ends. Germline lookup yields CDR1 GTSNPN and CDR2 SVGIG (reference sequence). The CDR3 runs to 14 residues. In DNA, the CDR3 is TGTGCCTGGATGCCAACAGCGTTTCAAGAGACCCAGTACTTC. It codes for CAWMPTAFQETQYF.

The V call is TRBV12-3 or TRBV12-4, the J call TRBJ2-3; 15 bases match TRBD2. J was trimmed by 4 bases and V by 0 bases; bases with no gene match: 5. CDR3 size: 18 residues. CDR3 bases: TGTGCCAGCAGTTTAGCCGGGACTAGCGGGGGGCTGGCAGATACGCAGTATTTT. The encoded protein is CASSLAGTSGGLADTQYF.

V usage is TRBV28 and J usage is TRBJ1-2, with a possible D match to TRBD1 (5 bases). V shed 8 bases and J shed 4 bases, with 23 bases lying between them. Germline CDR1 reads MDHEN; CDR2 reads SYDVKM. This CDR3 is built from 16 residues. For the CDR3, the DNA is TGTGCCAGCCTCTCGGACAAGCCACCGGGACCCTATGGCTACACCTTC. Translated: CASLSDKPPGPYGYTF.

The rearrangement links TRBV18 to TRBJ2-3; D is uncertain. Germline V lookup: CDR1 KGHSH, CDR2 LQKENI. Trimming took off 3 bases at V and 0 bases at J, with 10 bases between the two ends. The CDR3 length is 15 residues. The CDR3: CASSPIGPSTDTQYF. The CDR3 coding sequence is TGTGCCAGCTCACCTATCGGGCCAAGCACAGATACGCAGTATTTT.

The chain combines TRBV3-1 with TRBJ2-3; D perhaps matches TRBD1 (6 bases). Trimming took off 2 bases at V and 8 bases at J, with 14 bases between the two ends. The CDR3 has 14 amino acids. The germline gives CDR1 LGHDT, CDR2 YNNKEL (reference sequence). In nucleotides, the CDR3 is TGTGCCAGCAGCCAACGGACAGACTTTCTTACGCAGTATTTT. Amino acids: CASSQRTDFLTQYF.

The rearrangement links TRBV6-1 to TRBJ1-6; D might be TRBD1 (5 bases). CDR1 is MNHNS, CDR2 SASEGT, per germline. This CDR3 has 12 amino acids. V lost 10 bases, J lost 9 bases, and 13 bases lay in between. This CDR3 is CATDGARSPLHF. DNA for the CDR3: TGTGCCACCGATGGGGCGCGTTCACCCCTCCACTTT.

The chain is built from TRBV30 and TRBJ1-5; 7 nucleotides agree with TRBD1. The CDR3 loop spans 14 amino acids. V lost 3 bases and J lost 2; bases outside the gene matches: 4. Germline lookup yields CDR1 GTSNPN and CDR2 SVGIG (reference sequence). CDR3 coding DNA: TGTGCCTGGAGAGCCACAGGGGGCAATCAGCCCCAGCATTTT. It is translated as CAWRATGGNQPQHF.

The V call is TRBV18, the J call TRBJ2-7, with 8 bases fitting TRBD1. Per the germline V gene, CDR1 is KGHSH and CDR2 is LQKENI. Trimming at V came to 3 bases and at J to 0 bases, leaving 4 bases not matched to a gene. The CDR3 has 15 amino acids. In DNA form, the CDR3 reads TGTGCCAGCTCACCCACCGGGACAGGCTCCTACGAGCAGTACTTC. Its protein product is CASSPTGTGSYEQYF.

This chain joins TRBV30 and TRBJ2-2, with 7 nucleotides matching TRBD2. Germline lookup yields CDR1 GTSNPN and CDR2 SVGIG (reference sequence). The CDR3 sequence is 15 residues long. The trim removed 0 bases at V and 1 base at J, leaving 2 bases unmatched. The CDR3: CAWSVQRGNTGELFF. The DNA of the CDR3 is TGTGCCTGGAGTGTACAGCGGGGGAACACCGGGGAGCTGTTTTTT.

J is TRBJ2-3 and V is TRBV29-1, with D unresolved. Germline assignment: CDR1 SQVTM and CDR2 ANQGSEA. The CDR3 loop spans 12 amino acids. The V end lost 4 bases, the J end lost 1 base, and 6 bases lay between the germline ends. The CDR3 loop is CSVVLGTDTQYF. The CDR3 DNA is TGCAGCGTTGTTCTGGGCACAGATACGCAGTATTTT.

This clonotype was seen only once. The chain joins TRBV5-6 to TRBJ1-5; 9 positions match TRBD1. Germline-derived CDR1 and CDR2 are SGHDT and YYEEEE. The CDR3 length is 14 residues. The V and J ends lost 0 bases and 12 bases, in that order; junction bases with no gene match: 7. The CDR3 sequence is CASSLGAGQGLQHF. The CDR3 DNA is TGTGCCAGCAGCTTGGGTGCGGGACAGGGCCTCCAGCATTTT.

This clonotype was seen once. The chain has TRBV30 and TRBJ1-5, with D hard to call. V lost 1 base and J lost 7, with 20 bases in between. Germline V CDR1 and CDR2: GTSNPN, SVGIG (reference sequence). This CDR3 is built from 16 residues. The CDR3 DNA follows: TGTGCCTGGAGTGCCCCTGACCCCGACGCGGGGCAGCCCCAGCATTTT. Protein product: CAWSAPDPDAGQPQHF.

This chain uses TRBV27 with TRBJ1-1, with 7 bases matching TRBD1. With 5 bases clipped from V and 6 bases from J, the junction kept 3 bases outside the gene matches. Per germline, CDR1 MNHEY and CDR2 SMNVEV (reference sequence). CDR3 length: 12 amino acids. The CDR3 DNA reads TGTGCCAGCAGTATAACAGGGGCTGAAGCTTTCTTT. Translating it yields CASSITGAEAFF.

The chain is built from TRBV9 and TRBJ1-2; no firm D call. Germline V CDR1 and CDR2: SGDLS, YYNGEE. CDR3 size: 15 residues. V lost 8 bases, J lost 4 bases, and 21 bases lay in between. CDR3 sequence (DNA): TGTGCCAGTCCCCGGACCACTTGGGGTGCCTATGGCTACACCTTC. Translated, it gives CASPRTTWGAYGYTF.

This clonotype was seen a single time. This rearrangement joins TRBV12-3 or TRBV12-4 to TRBJ2-7; D gene uncertain. The CDR3 loop spans 15 amino acids. V shed 1 base and J shed 3 bases, with 13 bases lying between them. This chain's CDR3 is CASSLGRPALYEQYF. The CDR3, as DNA: TGTGCCAGCAGTTTAGGGCGACCGGCTCTCTACGAGCAGTACTTC.

The CDR3: CAWSPSLGRNQPQHF. The CDR3 DNA is TGTGCCTGGAGCCCATCCCTTGGGCGCAATCAGCCCCAGCATTTT. This chain connects TRBV30 to TRBJ1-5, with D unresolved. Germline CDR1 and CDR2: GTSNPN and SVGIG (reference sequence). The CDR3 sequence is 15 residues long. Trimming removed 3 bases from V and 2 bases from J, with 14 bases in between.

This chain uses TRBV12-3 or TRBV12-4 with TRBJ2-3, with a possible D match to TRBD2 (5 bases). The V end lost 7 bases, the J end lost 5 bases, and 7 bases lay between the germline ends. This CDR3 comprises 11 residues. CDR3 DNA: TGTGCCAGCACTGCGGGAGATACGCAGTATTTT. Translating gives CASTAGDTQYF.